The T cell receptor (beta chain) under discussion was sequenced for a study of CD8 T cells in ankylosing spondylitis. General study points: The study identified a TCR beta motif of fewer than 10 highly homologous variants that appeared characteristic of ankylosing spondylitis blood.

J was trimmed by 4 bases and V by 2 bases; bases with no gene match: 10. Germline CDR1 reads DFQATT; CDR2 reads SNEGSKA (reference sequence). This CDR3 contains 15 residues. This clonotype was observed a handful of times. As yet, its antigen is unknown. Each CDR3 protein is one row after TCRdb ran MiXCR on the 5' RACE reads. The repertoire holds about 340,000 distinct CDR3 sequences, with over 12% as singletons. The specimen sequenced was blood, either unsorted or a sorted T cell fraction (not recorded which). The chain carries TRBV20-1 and TRBJ2-5; 7 positions agree with TRBD1. The TCR sequence derives from a male donor with ankylosing spondylitis or in good health (not recorded which). Here the CDR3 reads CSARPFGQAGETQYF. Here the CDR3 DNA reads TGCAGTGCTAGACCCTTTGGACAGGCTGGAGAGACCCAGTACTTC.